This T cell receptor beta chain was identified in a study of CD8 T cells in ankylosing spondylitis. This clonotype was counted at least ten times. What it binds is not known. Overall study findings and caveats: Certain motif variants had earlier appeared in reactive arthritis synovial fluid and blood. Disease-linked clones reportedly concentrated significantly in matched ankylosing spondylitis synovial fluid. A TCR beta motif of several highly homologous variants seemed to mark ankylosing spondylitis blood.

CDR3 length: 14 amino acids. In germline, CDR1 is SGDLS, CDR2 YYNGEE. Trimming took off 3 bases at V and 6 bases at J, with 12 bases between the two ends. Quantitative 5'-RACE was performed with molecular barcodes, and it yielded the TCR beta libraries. TCRdb fed the 5' RACE reads into MiXCR, producing one record per CDR3 protein. The sample carries around 13,000 distinct CDR3 sequences, around 2.8% recorded once. The sample taken for sequencing was blood, either unsorted or a sorted T cell fraction (not recorded which). The TCR originated in a male donor with ankylosing spondylitis or in good health (not recorded which). The rearrangement links TRBV9 to TRBJ2-2; weak D call: TRBD1 (5 bases). In DNA form, the CDR3 reads TGTGCCAGCAGCGCTGACAGAGCCGCCGGGGAGCTGTTTTTT. Translation gives CASSADRAAGELFF.